This TCR beta chain was retrieved from a study of control samples from healthy donors and cancer patients. The V end lost 1 base, the J end lost 5 bases, and 14 bases lay between the germline ends. Germline assignment: CDR1 MDHEN and CDR2 SYDVKM. This CDR3 is built from 15 residues. TCRdb's copy holds only in-frame clones and misses some; the assay was immunoSEQ multiplex PCR. Here the sample spans under 200,000 clones, 91% being singletons. This chain uses TRBV28 with TRBJ1-2; D may be TRBD1 (5 bases). Sequencing was carried out using blood. This sequence originates from a woman in her 30s in good health. CDR3 in amino acids: CASSLFGTGYYGYTF. The CDR3 bases are TGTGCCAGCAGTTTATTTGGGACGGGTTATTATGGCTACACCTTC.